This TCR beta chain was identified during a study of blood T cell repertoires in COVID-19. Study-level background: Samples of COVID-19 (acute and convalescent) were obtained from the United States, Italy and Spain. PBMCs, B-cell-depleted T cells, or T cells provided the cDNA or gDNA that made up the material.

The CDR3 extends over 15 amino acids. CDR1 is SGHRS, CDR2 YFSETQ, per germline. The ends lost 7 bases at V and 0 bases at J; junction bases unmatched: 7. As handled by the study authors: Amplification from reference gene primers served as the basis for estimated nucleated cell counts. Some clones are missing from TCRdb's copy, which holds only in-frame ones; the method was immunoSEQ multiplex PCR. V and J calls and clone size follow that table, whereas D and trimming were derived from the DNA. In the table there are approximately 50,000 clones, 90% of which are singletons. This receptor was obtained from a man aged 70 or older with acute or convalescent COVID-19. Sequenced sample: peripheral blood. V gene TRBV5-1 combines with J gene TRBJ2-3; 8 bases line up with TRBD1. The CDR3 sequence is CASGRQGPSTDTQYF. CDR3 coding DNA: TGCGCCAGCGGAAGACAGGGGCCTAGCACAGATACGCAGTATTTT.